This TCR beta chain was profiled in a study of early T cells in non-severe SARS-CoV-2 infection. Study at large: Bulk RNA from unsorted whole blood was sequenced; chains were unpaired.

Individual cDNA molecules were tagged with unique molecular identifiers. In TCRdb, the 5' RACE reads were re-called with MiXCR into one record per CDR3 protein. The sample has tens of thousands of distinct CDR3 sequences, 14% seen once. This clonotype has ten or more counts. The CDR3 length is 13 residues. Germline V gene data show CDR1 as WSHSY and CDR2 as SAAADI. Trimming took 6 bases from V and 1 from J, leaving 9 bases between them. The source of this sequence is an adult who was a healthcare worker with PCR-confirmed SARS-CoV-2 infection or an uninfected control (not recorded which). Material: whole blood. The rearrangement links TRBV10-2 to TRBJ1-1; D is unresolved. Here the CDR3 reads CASRPQENTEAFF. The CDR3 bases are TGCGCCAGCAGGCCCCAGGAGAACACTGAAGCTTTCTTT.